This T cell receptor (beta chain) was captured in a study of blood T cell repertoires in COVID-19. Study summary: Acute and convalescent COVID-19 samples came from the United States, Italy and Spain. PBMCs, B-cell-depleted T cells, or T cells provided the cDNA or gDNA that made up the material.

This CDR3 has 14 amino acids. CDR1 and CDR2 from the germline V gene are MNHEY and SMNVEV (reference sequence). V was cut by 2 bases and J by 2 bases, with 9 bases left in between. Per the study methods: Amplification from reference gene primers served as the basis for estimated nucleated cell counts. The repertoire was sequenced with immunoSEQ multiplex PCR; TCRdb's copy has only in-frame clones and lacks some. The V and J calls and clone size come from that table; D and trimming were worked out from the DNA. The repertoire includes 25,000 to 30,000 clones, around four fifths of them detected once, and approximately 41% sits in the top ten.

The material sequenced was peripheral blood. V is TRBV27 and J is TRBJ2-5; the D gene is possibly TRBD2 (5 bases). This TCR was sampled from a man aged 70 or older with acute or convalescent COVID-19. CDR3 sequence reads: CASSLGSPQETQYF. The DNA for the CDR3 is TGTGCCAGCAGTTTAGGGAGTCCGCAAGAGACCCAGTACTTC.